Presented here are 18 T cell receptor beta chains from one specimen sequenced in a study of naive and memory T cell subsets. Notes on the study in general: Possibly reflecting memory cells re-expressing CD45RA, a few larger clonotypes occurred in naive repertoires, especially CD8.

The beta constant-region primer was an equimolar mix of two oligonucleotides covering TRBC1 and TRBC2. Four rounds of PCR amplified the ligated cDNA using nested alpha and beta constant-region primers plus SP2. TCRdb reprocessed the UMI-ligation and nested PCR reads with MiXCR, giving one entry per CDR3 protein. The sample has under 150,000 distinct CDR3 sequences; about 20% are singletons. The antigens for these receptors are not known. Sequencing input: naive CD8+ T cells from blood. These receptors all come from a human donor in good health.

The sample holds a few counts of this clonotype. The DNA for the CDR3 is TGTGCCAGCAGTTTCGAGGGAATGGGTGAGCAGTACTTC. Translated: CASSFEGMGEQYF. The V gene is TRBV27, the J gene TRBJ2-7; D perhaps matches TRBD2 (5 bases). Germline loops: CDR1 MNHEY, CDR2 SMNVEV (reference sequence). Trimming shortened V by 3 bases and J by 7 bases, and 13 bases separated the two germline ends. This CDR3 region has 13 residues.

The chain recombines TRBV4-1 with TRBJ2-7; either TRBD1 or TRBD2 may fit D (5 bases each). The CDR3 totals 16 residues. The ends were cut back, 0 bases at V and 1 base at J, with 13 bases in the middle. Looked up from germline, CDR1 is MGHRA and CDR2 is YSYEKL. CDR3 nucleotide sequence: TGCGCCAGCAGCCAAGACGCCGGGACCGGATCCTACGAGCAGTACTTC. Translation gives CASSQDAGTGSYEQYF.

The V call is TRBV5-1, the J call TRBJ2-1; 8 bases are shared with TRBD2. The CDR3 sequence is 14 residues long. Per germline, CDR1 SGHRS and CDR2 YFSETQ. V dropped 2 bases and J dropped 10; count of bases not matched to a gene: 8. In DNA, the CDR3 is TGCGCCAGCAGCTTTACGGGAGGGCCATCCGAGCAGTTCTTC. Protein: CASSFTGGPSEQFF.

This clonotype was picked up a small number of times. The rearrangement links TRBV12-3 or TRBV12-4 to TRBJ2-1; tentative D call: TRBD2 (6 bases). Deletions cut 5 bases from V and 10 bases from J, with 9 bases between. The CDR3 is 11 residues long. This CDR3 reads CASSPAGEQFF. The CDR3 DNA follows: TGTGCCAGCAGTCCCGCGGGAGAGCAGTTCTTC.

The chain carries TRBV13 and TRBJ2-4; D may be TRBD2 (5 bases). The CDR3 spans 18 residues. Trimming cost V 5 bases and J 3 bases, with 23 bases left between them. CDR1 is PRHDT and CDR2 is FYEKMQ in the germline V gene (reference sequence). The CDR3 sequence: CASSPPAPFDRDKNIQYF. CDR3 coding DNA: TGTGCCAGCAGCCCCCCTGCGCCATTCGACCGGGACAAAAACATTCAGTACTTC.

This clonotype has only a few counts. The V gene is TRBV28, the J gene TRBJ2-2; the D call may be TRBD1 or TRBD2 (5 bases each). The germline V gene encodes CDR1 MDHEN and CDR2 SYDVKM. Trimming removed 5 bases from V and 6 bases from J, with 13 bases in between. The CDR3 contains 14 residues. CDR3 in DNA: TGTGCCAGCAGTCCATTGGGGGTCGCCGGGGAGCTGTTTTTT. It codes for CASSPLGVAGELFF.

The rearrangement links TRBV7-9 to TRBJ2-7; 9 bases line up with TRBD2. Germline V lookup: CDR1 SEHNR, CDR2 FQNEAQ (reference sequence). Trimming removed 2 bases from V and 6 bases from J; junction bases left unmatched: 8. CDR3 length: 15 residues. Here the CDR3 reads CASSLFSGRLTEQYF. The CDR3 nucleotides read TGTGCCAGCAGCTTATTTAGCGGGAGATTAACCGAGCAGTACTTC.

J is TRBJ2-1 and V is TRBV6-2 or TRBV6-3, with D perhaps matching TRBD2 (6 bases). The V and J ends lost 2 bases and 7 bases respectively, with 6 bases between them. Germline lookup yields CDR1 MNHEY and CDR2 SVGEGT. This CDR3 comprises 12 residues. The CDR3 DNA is TGTGCCAGCAGTTACGGAGGGAATGAGCAGTTCTTC. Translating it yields CASSYGGNEQFF.

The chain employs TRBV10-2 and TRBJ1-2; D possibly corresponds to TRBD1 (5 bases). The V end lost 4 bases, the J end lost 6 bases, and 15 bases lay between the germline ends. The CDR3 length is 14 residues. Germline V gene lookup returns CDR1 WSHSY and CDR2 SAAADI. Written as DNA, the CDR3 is TGCGCCAGCAGTGCGGACATGGGAATAAATGGCTACACCTTC. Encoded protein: CASSADMGINGYTF.

CDR3 sequence: CASSPPTTSGSYNEQFF. In DNA, the CDR3 is TGTGCCAGCAGCCCTCCTACGACTAGCGGGAGTTACAATGAGCAGTTCTTC. The chain joins TRBV3-1 to TRBJ2-1; 12 positions match TRBD2. This CDR3 is built from 17 residues. The germline gives CDR1 LGHDT, CDR2 YNNKEL (reference sequence). After removal of 4 bases from V and 4 bases from J, the junction contained 8 bases not matched to a gene.

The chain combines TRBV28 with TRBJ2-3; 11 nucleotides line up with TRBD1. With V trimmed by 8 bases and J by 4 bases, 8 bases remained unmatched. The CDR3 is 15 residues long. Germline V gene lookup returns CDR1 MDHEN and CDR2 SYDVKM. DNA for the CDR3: TGTGCCAGCTCTCCGGACAGGGGGCGCGCAGATACGCAGTATTTT. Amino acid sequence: CASSPDRGRADTQYF. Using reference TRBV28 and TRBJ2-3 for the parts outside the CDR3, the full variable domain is DVKVTQSSRYLVKRTGEKVFLECVQDMDHENMFWYRQDPGLGLRLIYFSYDVKMKEKGDIPEGYSVSREKKERFSLILESASTNQTSMYLCASSPDRGRADTQYFGPGTRLTVL.

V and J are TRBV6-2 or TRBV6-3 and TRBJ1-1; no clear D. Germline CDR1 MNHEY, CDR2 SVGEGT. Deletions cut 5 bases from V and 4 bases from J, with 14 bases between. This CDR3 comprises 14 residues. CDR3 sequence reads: CASSAEGAGTEAFF. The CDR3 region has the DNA TGTGCCAGCAGTGCCGAGGGCGCGGGCACTGAAGCTTTCTTT.

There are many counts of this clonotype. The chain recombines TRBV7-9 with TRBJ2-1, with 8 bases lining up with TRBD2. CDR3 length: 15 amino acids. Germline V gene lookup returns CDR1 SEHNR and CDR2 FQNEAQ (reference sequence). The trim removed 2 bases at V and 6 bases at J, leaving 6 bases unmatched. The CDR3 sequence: CASSLSSGMINEQFF. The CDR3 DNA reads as TGTGCCAGCAGCTTAAGTAGCGGGATGATCAATGAGCAGTTCTTC. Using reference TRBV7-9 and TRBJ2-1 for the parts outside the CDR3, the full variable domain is DTGVSQNPRHKITKRGQNVTFRCDPISEHNRLYWYRQTLGQGPEFLTYFQNEAQLEKSRLLSDRFSAERPKGSFSTLEIQRTEQGDSAMYLCASSLSSGMINEQFFGPGTRLTVL.

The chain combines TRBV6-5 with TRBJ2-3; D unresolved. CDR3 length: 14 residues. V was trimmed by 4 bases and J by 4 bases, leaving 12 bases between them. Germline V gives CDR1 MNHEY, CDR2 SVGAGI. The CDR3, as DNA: TGTGCCAGCAGTTCCCCCGGAGAGGCAGATACGCAGTATTTT. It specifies CASSSPGEADTQYF.

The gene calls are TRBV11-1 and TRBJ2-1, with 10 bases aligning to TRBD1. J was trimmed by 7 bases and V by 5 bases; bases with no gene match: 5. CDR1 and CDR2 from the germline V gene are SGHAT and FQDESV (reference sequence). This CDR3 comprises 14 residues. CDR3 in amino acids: CASSEGQGWNEQFF. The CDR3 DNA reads TGTGCCAGCAGCGAGGGACAGGGGTGGAATGAGCAGTTCTTC.

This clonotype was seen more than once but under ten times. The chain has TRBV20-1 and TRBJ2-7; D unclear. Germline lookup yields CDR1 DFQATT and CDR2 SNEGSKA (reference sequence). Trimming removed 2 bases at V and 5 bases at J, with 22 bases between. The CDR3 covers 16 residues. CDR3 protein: CSARPEASALFHEQYF. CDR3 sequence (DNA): TGCAGTGCTAGACCTGAGGCCTCGGCACTTTTCCACGAGCAGTACTTC.

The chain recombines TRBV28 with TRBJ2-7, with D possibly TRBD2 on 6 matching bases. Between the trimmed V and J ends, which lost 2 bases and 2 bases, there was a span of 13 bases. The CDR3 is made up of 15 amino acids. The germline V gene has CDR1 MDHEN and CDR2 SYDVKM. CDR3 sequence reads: CASSLIPGDAYEQYF. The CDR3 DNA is TGTGCCAGCAGTTTAATACCGGGGGACGCCTACGAGCAGTACTTC.

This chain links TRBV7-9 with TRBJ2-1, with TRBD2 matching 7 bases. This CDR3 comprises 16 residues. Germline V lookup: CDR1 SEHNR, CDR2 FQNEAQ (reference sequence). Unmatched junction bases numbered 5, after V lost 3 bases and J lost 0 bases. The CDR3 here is CASSFAGTNSYNEQFF. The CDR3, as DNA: TGTGCCAGCAGCTTCGCCGGGACTAACTCCTACAATGAGCAGTTCTTC.